The 5 T cell receptor beta chains reported below all come from one sample, sequenced in a study of tumor and adjacent non-tumor tissue in lung cancer. RNA was extracted from bulk tissue without any cell sorting. This non-tumor lung sample came from over 3 cm beyond the tumor edge. Three rounds of nested PCR, following a modified ARM-PCR protocol, produced the TCRbeta library. TCRdb re-derived calls from the multiplex PCR reads in MiXCR, one entry per CDR3 protein. The data hold nearly 50,000 distinct CDR3 sequences, with around 59% observed a single time. The specimen was distant non-tumor lung tissue. These receptors originate from a woman between 65 and 79 years old with non-small cell lung cancer.

Points on this clonotype: At one boundary the junction diverges from the germline segment, which might be a read error. V is TRBV6-6 and J is TRBJ2-1; 11 nucleotides align to TRBD2. This CDR3 spans 17 amino acids. The germline V gene encodes CDR1 MNHNY and CDR2 SVGAGI (reference sequence). The CDR3 is CASSSASGRKSYNEQLF. DNA of the CDR3: TGTGCCAGCAGTTCGGCTAGCGGGAGGAAGTCCTACAATGAGCAGTTATTC.

This clonotype was detected only a few times. One base away lies a much larger clone, so this may be a sequencing read error. The V and J genes are TRBV12-3 or TRBV12-4 and TRBJ1-4; D perhaps matches TRBD1 (6 bases). V dropped 7 bases and J dropped 6 bases, with 18 bases sitting between them. This CDR3 is 15 amino acids long. The CDR3 DNA follows: TGTGCCAGCATCATACCAGGGGTTAGTGATGAAAAACTGTTTTTT. The encoded protein is CASIIPGVSDEKLFF.

To note about this clonotype: A much larger clone differs from this one at a single base, so this may be a read error. The gene calls are TRBV7-9 and TRBJ2-1; D might be TRBD1 (5 bases). CDR1 is SEHNR and CDR2 is FQNEAQ in the germline V gene (reference sequence). V was shortened by 5 bases and J by 3 bases, with 20 bases between the two germline ends. This CDR3 has 17 amino acids. The CDR3 here is CASSLTRERSIYNEQFF. CDR3 nucleotides: TGTGCCAGCAGCCTCACCAGGGAACGCTCTATCTACAATGAGCAGTTCTTC.

This chain joins TRBV10-3 and TRBJ1-1, with 8 positions matching TRBD1. The germline CDR1 and CDR2 sequences are ENHRY and SYGVKD. The CDR3 length is 16 residues. V dropped 10 bases and J dropped 3; count of bases not matched to a gene: 16. The CDR3 coding sequence is TGTGCCAGCGGCGGACAGGGCGTACGTAGGGACACTGAAGCTTTCTTT. Translation gives CASGGQGVRRDTEAFF.

Comments on this clonotype: Sequence at one end of the junction differs from germline and may be a read error. The chain is built from TRBV11-3 and TRBJ2-3; 7 bases line up with TRBD1. Looked up from germline, CDR1 is SGHNT and CDR2 is YENEEA. CDR3 length equals 15 residues. The CDR3 bases are TGTGCCGGCAGTTTTAGAGGGGGCACAGGAGATACGCAGTATTTT. Its protein is CAGSFRGGTGDTQYF.